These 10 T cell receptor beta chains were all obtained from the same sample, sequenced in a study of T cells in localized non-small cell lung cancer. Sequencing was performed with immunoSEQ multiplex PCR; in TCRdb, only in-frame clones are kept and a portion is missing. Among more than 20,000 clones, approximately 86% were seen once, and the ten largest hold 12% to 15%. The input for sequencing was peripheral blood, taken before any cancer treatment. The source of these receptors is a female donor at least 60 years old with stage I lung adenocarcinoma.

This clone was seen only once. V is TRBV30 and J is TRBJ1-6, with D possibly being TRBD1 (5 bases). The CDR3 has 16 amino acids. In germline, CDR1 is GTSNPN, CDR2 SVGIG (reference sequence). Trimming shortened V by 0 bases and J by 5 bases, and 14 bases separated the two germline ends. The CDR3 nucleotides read TGTGCCTGGAGTGTACCAGGGTCTTACAATAATTCACCCCTCCACTTT. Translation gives CAWSVPGSYNNSPLHF.

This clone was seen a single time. The CDR3 region is CASSLGGPRGGYTF. CDR3 DNA: TGTGCCAGCAGCTTAGGTGGGCCTCGAGGGGGCTACACCTTC. The gene calls are TRBV7-2 and TRBJ1-2; D is unresolved. The germline V gene has CDR1 SGHTA and CDR2 FQGNSA. The V end was cut by 1 base, the J end by 8 bases, with 14 bases between. The CDR3 totals 14 residues.

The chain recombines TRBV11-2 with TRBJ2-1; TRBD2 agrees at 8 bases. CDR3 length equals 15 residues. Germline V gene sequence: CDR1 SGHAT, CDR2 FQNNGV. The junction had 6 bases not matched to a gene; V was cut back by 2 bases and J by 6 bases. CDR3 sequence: CASSLSLAGTNEQFF. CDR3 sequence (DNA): TGTGCCAGCAGCTTAAGTCTAGCGGGCACCAATGAGCAGTTCTTC.

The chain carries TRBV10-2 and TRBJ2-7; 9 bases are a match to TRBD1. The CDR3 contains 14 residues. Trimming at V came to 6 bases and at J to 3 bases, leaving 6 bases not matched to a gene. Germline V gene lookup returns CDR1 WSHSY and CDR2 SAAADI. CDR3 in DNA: TGCGCCAGCAGCAGGACAGGGGCTAGCTACGAGCAGTACTTC. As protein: CASSRTGASYEQYF.

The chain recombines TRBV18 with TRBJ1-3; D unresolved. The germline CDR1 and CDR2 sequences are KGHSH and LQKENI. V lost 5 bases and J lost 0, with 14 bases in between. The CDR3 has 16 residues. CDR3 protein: CASSYSDPVSGNTIYF. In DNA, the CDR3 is TGTGCCAGCTCATATAGTGACCCCGTCTCTGGAAACACCATATATTTT.

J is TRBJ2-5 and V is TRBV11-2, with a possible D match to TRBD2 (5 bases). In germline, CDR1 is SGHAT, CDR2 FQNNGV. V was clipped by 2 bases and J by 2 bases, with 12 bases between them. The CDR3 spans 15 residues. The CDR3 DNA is TGTGCCAGCAGCTTACGGGAAGGAACACAAGAGACCCAGTACTTC. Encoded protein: CASSLREGTQETQYF.

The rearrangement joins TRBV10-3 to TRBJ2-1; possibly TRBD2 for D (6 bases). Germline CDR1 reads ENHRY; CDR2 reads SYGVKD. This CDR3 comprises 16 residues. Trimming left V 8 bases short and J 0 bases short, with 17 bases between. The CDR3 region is CAIAPLAASSYNEQFF. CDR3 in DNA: TGTGCCATCGCTCCACTAGCAGCAAGCTCCTACAATGAGCAGTTCTTC.

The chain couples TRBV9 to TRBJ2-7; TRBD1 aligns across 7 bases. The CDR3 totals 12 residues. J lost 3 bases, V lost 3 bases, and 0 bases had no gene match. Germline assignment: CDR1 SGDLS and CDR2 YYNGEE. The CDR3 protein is CASSGTGYEQYF. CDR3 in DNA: TGTGCCAGCAGCGGGACAGGCTACGAGCAGTACTTC.

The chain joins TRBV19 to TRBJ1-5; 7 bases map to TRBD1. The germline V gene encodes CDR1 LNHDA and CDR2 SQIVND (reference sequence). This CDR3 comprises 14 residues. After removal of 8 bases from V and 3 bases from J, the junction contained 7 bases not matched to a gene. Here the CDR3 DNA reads TGTGCCAGTTCGGACAGGACTTTCAATCAGCCCCAGCATTTT. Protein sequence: CASSDRTFNQPQHF.

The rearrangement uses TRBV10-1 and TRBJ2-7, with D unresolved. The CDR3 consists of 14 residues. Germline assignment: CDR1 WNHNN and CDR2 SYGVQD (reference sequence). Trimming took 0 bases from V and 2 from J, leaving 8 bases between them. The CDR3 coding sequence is TGCGCCAGCAGTGAGTCATTGGGTCCCTACGAGCAGTACTTC. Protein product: CASSESLGPYEQYF.